Following are 4 T cell receptor beta chains from one sample sequenced in a study of cytomegalovirus exposure and HLA in healthy donors. Only in-frame clones appear in the TCRdb table, and some are missing; sequencing was by immunoSEQ multiplex PCR. The repertoire consists of 60,000 to 90,000 clones, with approximately 94% occurring once and the leading ten covering roughly 0.63%. Sequences were obtained from PBMCs. These TCRs come from a woman aged 18-29 years in good health and CMV-seronegative.

This clone was seen just once. The CDR3 bases are TGTGCCAGCAGTTTATCTGGGGCAGGTCGGTTTGGGGAGCTGTTTTTT. Protein: CASSLSGAGRFGELFF. The genes are TRBV27 and TRBJ2-2, with D perhaps matching TRBD1 (5 bases). CDR1 is MNHEY and CDR2 is SMNVEV in the germline V gene (reference sequence). The CDR3 covers 16 residues. V was trimmed by 0 bases and J by 8 bases, leaving 16 bases between them.

This chain connects TRBV2 to TRBJ1-2; D is unresolved. V dropped 6 bases and J dropped 3 bases, with 17 bases sitting between them. From germline, CDR1 is SNHLY and CDR2 FYNNEI. The CDR3 covers 15 residues. For the CDR3, the DNA is TGTGCCAGCAGGAGCGAGCGGGGAGGACACTATGGCTACACCTTC. Amino acids: CASRSERGGHYGYTF.

V and J are TRBV7-2 and TRBJ1-1; D remains ambiguous. This CDR3 spans 15 amino acids. V lost 2 bases to trimming and J lost 1 base, with 11 bases between them. From germline, CDR1 is SGHTA and CDR2 FQGNSA. In DNA, the CDR3 is TGTGCCAGCAGCTTAACTGTGGGCGCGAACACTGAAGCTTTCTTT. Its translation is CASSLTVGANTEAFF.

V usage is TRBV9 and J usage is TRBJ1-4, with 7 positions matching TRBD1. The CDR3 consists of 14 residues. Trimming cost V 4 bases and J 11 bases; bases outside gene matches: 11. The germline V gene has CDR1 SGDLS and CDR2 YYNGEE. This CDR3 is CASSPTSGTAKLFF. The CDR3 region has the DNA TGTGCCAGCAGCCCAACCTCCGGGACAGCCAAACTGTTTTTT. Using reference TRBV9 and TRBJ1-4 for the parts outside the CDR3, the full variable domain is DSGVTQTPKHLITATGQRVTLRCSPRSGDLSVYWYQQSLDQGLQFLIQYYNGEERAKGNILERFSAQQFPDLHSELNLSSLELGDSALYFCASSPTSGTAKLFFGSGTQLSVL.